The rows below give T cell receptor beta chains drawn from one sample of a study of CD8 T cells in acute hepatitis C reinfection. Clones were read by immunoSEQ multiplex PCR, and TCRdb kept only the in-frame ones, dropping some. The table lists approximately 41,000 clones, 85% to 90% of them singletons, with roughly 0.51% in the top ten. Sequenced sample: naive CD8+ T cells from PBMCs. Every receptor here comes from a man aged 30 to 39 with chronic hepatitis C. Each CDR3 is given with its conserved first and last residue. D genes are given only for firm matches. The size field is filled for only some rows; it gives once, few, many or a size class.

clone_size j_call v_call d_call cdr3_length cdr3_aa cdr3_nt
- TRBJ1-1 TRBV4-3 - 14 CASSQVRGGTEAFF TGCGCCAGCAGCCAAGTCCGGGGGGGGACTGAAGCTTTCTTT
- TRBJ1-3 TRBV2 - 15 CASSENSGLINTIYF TGTGCCAGCAGTGAGAATAGTGGCCTTATAAACACCATATATTTT
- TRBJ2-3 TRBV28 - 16 CASNVGRGAGTDTQYF TGTGCCAGCAACGTGGGGAGGGGGGCAGGAACAGATACGCAGTATTTT
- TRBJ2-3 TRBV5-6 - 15 CASSLAQGPTDTQYF TGTGCCAGCAGCTTGGCCCAGGGACCCACAGATACGCAGTATTTT
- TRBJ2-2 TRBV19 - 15 CASSMWGGNTGELFF TGTGCCAGTAGTATGTGGGGAGGGAACACCGGGGAGCTGTTTTTT
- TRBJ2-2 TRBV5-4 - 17 CASSFPGDPTNTGELFF TGTGCCAGCAGCTTCCCGGGGGACCCTACGAACACCGGGGAGCTGTTTTTT
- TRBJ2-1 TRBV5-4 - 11 CASTLGGEQFF TGTGCCAGCACCCTGGGGGGTGAGCAGTTCTTC
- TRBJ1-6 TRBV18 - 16 CASSTGMGLGNSPLHF TGTGCCAGCTCAACCGGTATGGGGCTAGGAAATTCACCCCTCCACTTT
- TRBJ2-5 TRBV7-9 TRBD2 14 CASRTSGGQETQYF TGTGCCAGCAGGACTAGCGGGGGACAAGAGACCCAGTACTTC
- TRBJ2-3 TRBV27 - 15 CASSLSRGTVDTQYF TGTGCCAGCAGTTTATCACGCGGGACGGTAGATACGCAGTATTTT
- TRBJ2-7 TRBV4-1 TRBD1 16 CASSLSRDRGFPEQYF TGCGCCAGCAGCCTGAGCCGGGACAGGGGTTTTCCCGAGCAGTACTTC
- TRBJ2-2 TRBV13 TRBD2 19 CASSLNEGLAGELAGELFF TGTGCCAGCAGCTTAAACGAAGGACTAGCGGGAGAATTGGCCGGGGAGCTGTTTTTT
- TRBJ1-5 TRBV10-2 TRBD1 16 CASSEFNRDSSRSQHF TGCGCCAGCAGTGAGTTCAACCGGGACAGTTCGAGATCCCAGCATTTT
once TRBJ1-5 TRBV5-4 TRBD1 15 CASSPDRGVGQPQHF TGTGCCAGCAGCCCGGACAGGGGAGTTGGTCAGCCCCAGCATTTT
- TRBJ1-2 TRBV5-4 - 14 CASSLDAGDYGYTF TGTGCCAGCAGCTTGGATGCGGGGGACTATGGCTACACCTTC
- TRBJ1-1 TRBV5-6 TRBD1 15 CASSQGTAVNTEAFF TGTGCCAGCAGCCAAGGGACAGCGGTGAACACTGAAGCTTTCTTT
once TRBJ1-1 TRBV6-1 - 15 CASSVEGGGNTEAFF TGTGCCAGCAGTGTTGAGGGTGGAGGGAACACTGAAGCTTTCTTT
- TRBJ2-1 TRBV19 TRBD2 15 CASSIPSGGLNEQFF TGTGCCAGTAGTATCCCTAGCGGGGGTCTCAATGAGCAGTTCTTC
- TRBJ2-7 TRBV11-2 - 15 CASSLVARGYSEQYF TGTGCCAGCAGCTTAGTTGCCAGGGGATATTCCGAGCAGTACTTC
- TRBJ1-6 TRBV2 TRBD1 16 CASRETGGSYNSPLHF TGTGCCAGCAGAGAAACAGGGGGCTCCTATAATTCACCCCTCCACTTT
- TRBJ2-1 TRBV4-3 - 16 CASSPWAGAPNNEQFF TGCGCCAGCAGCCCGTGGGCGGGGGCCCCAAACAATGAGCAGTTCTTC
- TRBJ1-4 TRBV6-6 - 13 CASSTFGPDKLFF TGTGCCAGCAGCACCTTCGGGCCCGACAAACTGTTTTTT
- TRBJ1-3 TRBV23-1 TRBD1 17 CASSQSDQGALGNTIYF TGCGCCAGCAGTCAATCGGACCAGGGGGCTTTGGGAAACACCATATATTTT
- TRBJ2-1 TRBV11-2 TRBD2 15 CASSFMTSGVNEQFF TGTGCCAGCAGCTTCATGACTAGCGGAGTCAATGAGCAGTTCTTC